These T cell receptor beta chains were read from a single sample in a study of blood T cell repertoires in COVID-19. Sequenced by immunoSEQ multiplex PCR; TCRdb stores in-frame clones only, minus some. In the table there are approximately 110,000 clones, around 66% of which are singletons. Sequenced: peripheral blood. The receptors were gathered from a man older than 75 with acute or convalescent COVID-19. The CDR3 runs from the conserved cysteine through the conserved F or W. D genes are given only for firm matches. Clone sizes are given selectively: once, few, many, or a class where the clone is expanded.

TRBJ2-2	TRBD1	TRBV19	NA	TGTGCCAGTAGCGTCGGGACAGGGTCCGGGGAGCTGTTTTTT	CASSVGTGSGELFF
TRBJ1-1	NA	TRBV7-9	NA	TGTGCCAGCAGCTTTTACAGGGTTAGTTCGGGGACTGAAGCTTTCTTT	CASSFYRVSSGTEAFF
TRBJ2-3	TRBD2	TRBV19	few	TGTGCCAGTAGCATACGGGACTACTTCACAGATACGCAGTATTTT	CASSIRDYFTDTQYF
TRBJ2-4	TRBD1	TRBV6-6	NA	TGTGCAGTTGGGCGACAGGGGGCCTACATTCAGTACTTC	CAVGRQGAYIQYF
TRBJ2-7	NA	TRBV18	NA	TGTGCCAGCTCACGCCAGGGCGACGAGCAGTACTTC	CASSRQGDEQYF
TRBJ2-7	NA	TRBV29-1	NA	TGCAGCGTTGGGGCCGGGGGTTTACCGGGGGAGCAGTACTTC	CSVGAGGLPGEQYF
TRBJ2-6	NA	TRBV24-1	NA	TGTGCCACCAGTGATTCGGGAAGCCCCTTGACTTTC	CATSDSGSPLTF
TRBJ2-3	TRBD2	TRBV29-1	few	TGCAGCGGAACACTAGCGGGAGGCACAGATACGCAGTATTTT	CSGTLAGGTDTQYF
TRBJ1-1	TRBD1	TRBV4-1	NA	TGCGCCAGCAGCCCGACAGGGAGGAACACTGAAGCTTTCTTT	CASSPTGRNTEAFF
TRBJ1-6	NA	TRBV30	few	TGTGCCTGGAGGAACGGGGGAGACTCACCCCTCCACTTT	CAWRNGGDSPLHF
TRBJ2-6	NA	TRBV7-2	NA	TGTGCCAGCACTCTCGTCGGGGCCAACGTCCTGACTTTC	CASTLVGANVLTF
TRBJ1-4	NA	TRBV7-2	once	TGTGCCAGCAGCCTATCCACAGGGAAACTGTTTTTT	CASSLSTGKLFF
TRBJ1-2	NA	TRBV4-1	few	TGCGCCAGCAGCCAAGATCCACGGGACTATGGCTACACCTTC	CASSQDPRDYGYTF
TRBJ2-3	TRBD2	TRBV5-6	NA	TGTGCCAGCAGCTTGATAGCGGGAGGGAGAACCGATACGCAGTATTTT	CASSLIAGGRTDTQYF
TRBJ2-4	TRBD2	TRBV14	NA	TGTGCCAGCAGCCTCGGGACTAGCGGAACCACCCTAGCCAAAAACATTCAGTACTTC	CASSLGTSGTTLAKNIQYF
TRBJ1-2	NA	TRBV6-2/TRBV6-3	NA	TGTGCCAGCAGTTTGCAGGGGTCCTATGGCTACACCTTC	CASSLQGSYGYTF
TRBJ2-1	TRBD2	TRBV7-8	NA	TGTGCCAGCAGCTTAGTATCTAGCGGGAGCTACAATGAGCAGTTCTTC	CASSLVSSGSYNEQFF
TRBJ2-1	NA	TRBV3-1/TRBV3-2	NA	TGTGCCAGCAGCTCAACGGGGAACAATGAGCAGTTCTTC	CASSSTGNNEQFF
TRBJ2-5	TRBD2	TRBV27	few	TGTGCCAGCAGTACCGGGACTACAAACGAAGAGACCCAGTACTTC	CASSTGTTNEETQYF
TRBJ2-3	NA	TRBV7-2	once	TGTGCCAGCAGCTTAGTAGGCGGGGGCGTCACAGATACGCAGTATTTT	CASSLVGGGVTDTQYF
TRBJ2-5	TRBD1	TRBV24-1	NA	TGTGCCACCAGTGAAGAGGGGGCAAAGACCCAGTACTTC	CATSEEGAKTQYF
TRBJ2-7	NA	TRBV19	NA	TGTGCCAGTAGTATAGCAGGCAGTCGCTACGAGCAGTACTTC	CASSIAGSRYEQYF
TRBJ2-5	NA	TRBV10-2	NA	TGCGCCAGCACCTCCAGGGCCGGGGAGACCCAGTACTTC	CASTSRAGETQYF
TRBJ1-6	NA	TRBV30	NA	TGTGCCTGGAGGGATCGTAGCAATTCACCCCTCCACTTT	CAWRDRSNSPLHF
TRBJ2-7	NA	TRBV7-2	NA	TGTGCCAGCAGCAAGGTAACCCTAGACCCTTACGAGCAGTACTTC	CASSKVTLDPYEQYF
TRBJ2-7	NA	TRBV28	NA	TGTGCCAGCAGTTCGCTGCGGGGCCCCTACGAGCAGTACTTC	CASSSLRGPYEQYF
TRBJ2-7	TRBD1	TRBV7-2	NA	TGTGCCAGCAGCCGGAGGGACAGGGGGTATCACGAGCAGTACTTC	CASSRRDRGYHEQYF
TRBJ2-5	TRBD1	TRBV11-2	few	TGTGCCAGCAGTTCAGGGGGCTTGACCCAGTACTTC	CASSSGGLTQYF
TRBJ2-3	TRBD2	TRBV7-2	NA	TGTGCCAGCAGCCCCGGCGGGAGGTGGCCAGATACGCAGTATTTT	CASSPGGRWPDTQYF
TRBJ1-2	NA	TRBV15	NA	TGTGCCACCAGCCCCGTGTCGGGAGGCTACACCTTC	CATSPVSGGYTF
TRBJ2-2	NA	TRBV5-1	NA	TGCGCCAGCAGCTTGGACAGGATACACATCGGGGAGCTGTTTTTT	CASSLDRIHIGELFF
TRBJ2-5	TRBD1	TRBV29-1	NA	TGCAGCGTTGATTACAGGGGTTTAGGGGAGACCCAGTACTTC	CSVDYRGLGETQYF
TRBJ2-3	TRBD2	TRBV9	NA	TGTGCCAGCAGCGCAGAGGGGCGGGAGGCCCCCACAGATACGCAGTATTTT	CASSAEGREAPTDTQYF
TRBJ1-6	NA	TRBV2	NA	TGTGCCAGCAGATTCGGGGAAAATTCACCCCTCCACTTT	CASRFGENSPLHF
TRBJ2-7	TRBD2	TRBV11-2	NA	TGTGCCAGCAGCTGGACTAGCGGGAGCTACGAGCAGTACTTC	CASSWTSGSYEQYF
TRBJ2-7	NA	TRBV9	NA	TGTGCCAGCAGCGTAGTGGGCAGCTCCGAGCAGTACTTC	CASSVVGSSEQYF
TRBJ1-2	TRBD1	TRBV27	NA	TGTGCCAGCAGTTCCGGGACAGGGTCAAGGGGCTACACCTTC	CASSSGTGSRGYTF
TRBJ1-1	NA	TRBV12-3/TRBV12-4	NA	TGTGCCAGCTCAGAGGGACTTGACGCTGAAGCTTTCTTT	CASSEGLDAEAFF
TRBJ2-7	NA	TRBV13	NA	TGTGCCAGCAGCTTAGGGCGATCCCTCTACGAGCAGTACTTC	CASSLGRSLYEQYF
TRBJ1-6	TRBD1	TRBV10-3	NA	TGTGCCACCCGCTGGGGACAGAATGATAATTCACCCCTCCACTTT	CATRWGQNDNSPLHF
TRBJ2-1	NA	TRBV6-5	few	TGTGCCAGCAGTCTCCCGGGGAATGAGCAGTTCTTC	CASSLPGNEQFF
TRBJ1-2	NA	TRBV5-5	NA	TGTGCCAGCAGCTTGGGGACAGTCCCCTATGGCTACACCTTC	CASSLGTVPYGYTF
TRBJ1-6	TRBD1	TRBV2	NA	TGTGCCAGCAGTGAGGGACAGGGAGATTCACCCCTCCACTTT	CASSEGQGDSPLHF
TRBJ1-2	TRBD1	TRBV9	NA	TGTGCCAGCAGCGTAGGAGGGACAGGAGCATATGGCTACACCTTC	CASSVGGTGAYGYTF
TRBJ1-2	NA	TRBV19	NA	TGTGCCAGTAGTGCCACGGGGGGCAACTATGGCTACACCTTC	CASSATGGNYGYTF
TRBJ1-5	NA	TRBV18	NA	TGTGCCACCGCGGCCACGATGAGCAATCAGCCCCAGCATTTT	CATAATMSNQPQHF
TRBJ1-4	NA	TRBV5-1	NA	TGCGCCAGCAGCTTGACTTCGGGAACTCCAGAAAAACTGTTTTTT	CASSLTSGTPEKLFF
TRBJ2-7	NA	TRBV2	NA	TGTGCCGGGGGTGGACAGCCCTCCTACGAGCAGTACTTC	CAGGGQPSYEQYF
TRBJ2-1	TRBD2	TRBV6-2/TRBV6-3	once	TGTGCCAGCAGTAGGACTAGCGGGAGTGGAGGTGAGCAGTTCTTC	CASSRTSGSGGEQFF
TRBJ1-5	NA	TRBV20-1	NA	TGCAGTGCTAGTTCCTCCGGGGAGGGTCAGCCCCAGCATTTT	CSASSSGEGQPQHF
TRBJ2-1	NA	TRBV29-1	NA	TGCAGCGTTGAAGAGAGGTACAGGGACCACAATGAGCAGTTCTTC	CSVEERYRDHNEQFF
TRBJ1-5	TRBD1	TRBV3-1/TRBV3-2	NA	TGTGCCAGCAGCCAAGTAGGGGGCAGCAATCAGCCCCAGCATTTT	CASSQVGGSNQPQHF
TRBJ2-3	TRBD2	TRBV19	NA	TGTGCCAGTAGTACCTCCGGGACTAGCGGTTTTAGAGATACGCAGTATTTT	CASSTSGTSGFRDTQYF
TRBJ1-5	TRBD1	TRBV19	few	TGTGCCAGTAGGTGGACAGGGGGCTATCAGCCCCAGCATTTT	CASRWTGGYQPQHF
TRBJ2-3	TRBD1	TRBV19	NA	TGTGCCAACAAAAGAGACCCGGGACAGGGAGAGGATACGCAGTATTTT	CANKRDPGQGEDTQYF
TRBJ2-7	NA	TRBV6-2/TRBV6-3	NA	TGTGCCAGCAGCCGGGAGATGGGTGCCTACGAGCAGTACTTC	CASSREMGAYEQYF
TRBJ2-7	TRBD1	TRBV4-1	NA	TGCGCCAGCAGCCTTGGGACAGACACCTACGAGCAGTACTTC	CASSLGTDTYEQYF